The source of this T cell receptor beta chain is a study of breast tumors, draining lymph nodes, adjacent tissues. The study, taken as a whole, reports: Most tumor T cells seemingly derive from lymph node, then expand in tumor. Compared with basal-like, luminal-like tumors shared significantly more repertoire with nontumor tissue. Tumor T cell lymph node origin was a supported hypothesis, not proven.

TCRdb passed the multiplex PCR reads through MiXCR, listing each CDR3 protein once. The repertoire has 200,000 to 300,000 distinct CDR3 sequences, more than 30% of them found once; the top ten carry over 0.95%. The germline V gene encodes CDR1 SGHTA and CDR2 FQGTGA. V was shortened by 5 bases and J by 2 bases, with 16 bases between the two germline ends. This CDR3 contains 16 residues. Concerning this clonotype: No antigen is known for it. Just one base apart from a much larger clone, this may be a read error.

Samples came from axillary lymph nodes draining the breast cancer. This receptor was taken from a female donor with breast cancer. Some clones in this sample may be carry-over from other donors' samples. Sequenced input: axillary lymph node tissue. The chain recombines TRBV7-3 with TRBJ2-1; the D gene is possibly TRBD2 (6 bases). The CDR3 DNA reads as TGTGCCAGCAGCGAACAGTGGGACTTCCCCTACAATGAGCAGTTCTTC. Translating it yields CASSEQWDFPYNEQFF.